This entry is about one TCR beta chain. The antigen remains undetermined. This record comes from a study of cytomegalovirus exposure and HLA in healthy donors. Study-wide background: Sequencing of around 200 million T cells in an earlier analysis found around 110 million unique TCR beta sequences.

In the PCR, 60 Vbeta and 13 Jbeta primers were used. The method was immunoSEQ multiplex PCR; TCRdb's version includes in-frame clones alone and lacks a portion of them. The sample has under 85,000 clones; about 80% are singletons. The CDR3 totals 13 residues. Germline assignment: CDR1 GTSNPN and CDR2 SVGIG (reference sequence). The J segment lost 4 bases and the V segment lost 5 bases, leaving 6 bases of the junction unmatched. General study findings and limits: It was 150 or so TCR beta chains that were listed as cytomegalovirus-associated. One cluster of highly shared sequence variants probably arose as a sequencing artifact. It was reported that the classifier diagnosed cytomegalovirus status with high specificity and sensitivity in both the original and validation cohorts.

The sequence came from a woman aged 25 to 39 in good health and CMV-seronegative. The chain couples TRBV30 to TRBJ1-1; 8 bases align to TRBD1. Input material: PBMCs. The CDR3, as DNA: TGTGCCTGGGGCAGGGGGCTGGGCACTGAAGCTTTCTTT. Encoded protein: CAWGRGLGTEAFF.